This T cell receptor beta chain derives from a study of Graves' ophthalmopathy and Graves' hyperthyroidism. As for the study in general: Sampling took place at initial diagnosis, with peripheral blood obtained before any treatment.

In this sample, this clonotype turned up many times. The CDR3 covers 13 residues. Trimming removed 1 base from V and 5 bases from J, with 7 bases in between. Germline V gives CDR1 SGHRS, CDR2 YFSETQ. The authors amplified TCR beta CDR3 regions from RNA transcripts. Amplification began with first-round RT-PCR using HTBI primers, then second-round multiplex PCR was performed. TCRdb reprocessed the multiplex PCR reads with MiXCR, giving one entry per CDR3 protein. The sample holds 350,000 to 450,000 distinct CDR3 sequences; around 18% are singletons and the top ten take 1.5% to 2%. PBMCs were isolated by Ficoll-Paque density gradient centrifugation, using about 9.2 ml of fresh peripheral blood as the starting material.

This chain links TRBV5-1 with TRBJ1-5; D call uncertain. This TCR derives from a woman aged 18 to 35 with Graves' ophthalmopathy. Specimen: peripheral blood. The CDR3 sequence is CASSLMADQPQHF. The DNA of the CDR3 is TGCGCCAGCAGCTTGATGGCCGATCAGCCCCAGCATTTT.